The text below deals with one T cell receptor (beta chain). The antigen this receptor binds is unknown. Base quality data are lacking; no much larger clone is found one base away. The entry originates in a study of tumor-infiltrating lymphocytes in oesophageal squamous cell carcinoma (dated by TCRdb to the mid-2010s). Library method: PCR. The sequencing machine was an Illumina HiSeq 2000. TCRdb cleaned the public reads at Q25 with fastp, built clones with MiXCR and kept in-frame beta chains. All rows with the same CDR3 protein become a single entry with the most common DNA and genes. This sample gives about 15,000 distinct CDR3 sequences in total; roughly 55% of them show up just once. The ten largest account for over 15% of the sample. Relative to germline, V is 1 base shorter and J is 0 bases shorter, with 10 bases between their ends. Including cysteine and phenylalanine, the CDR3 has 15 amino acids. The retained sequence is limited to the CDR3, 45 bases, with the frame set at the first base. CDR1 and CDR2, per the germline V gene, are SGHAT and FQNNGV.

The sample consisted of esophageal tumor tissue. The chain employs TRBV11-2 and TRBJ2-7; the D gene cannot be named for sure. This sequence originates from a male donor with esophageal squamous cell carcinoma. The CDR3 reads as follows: CASSLVLESSYEQYF. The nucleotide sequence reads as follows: TGTGCCAGCAGCTTAGTTTTGGAGAGCTCCTACGAGCAGTACTTC.